These T cell receptor beta chains were read from a single sample in a study of post-analysis software for immune sequencing data. TCRdb recomputed calls from the PCR reads with MiXCR, one row per CDR3 protein. Of approximately 730,000 distinct CDR3 sequences listed, roughly 29% are singletons. Sequencing was done on a sample of blood. These receptors came from a girl aged 5-17 years with multiple sclerosis. Each CDR3 is given with its conserved first and last residue. Each record gives: V gene, D gene, J gene, clone size, CDR3 protein, CDR3 DNA. The D gene is left open where the match is weak. Size is omitted from some rows. Given values are once, few, many or a class for expanded clones.

V: TRBV7-2
D: .
J: TRBJ2-7
size: many
CDR3: CASSLGWGLSSYEQYF
DNA: TGTGCCAGCAGCTTAGGTTGGGGCCTTAGCTCCTACGAGCAGTACTTC

V: TRBV4-3
D: .
J: TRBJ1-2
size: .
CDR3: CASSQDKLRDTLSPNYGYTF
DNA: TGCGCCAGCAGCCAAGATAAATTGCGGGACACCTTGAGCCCTAACTATGGCTACACCTTC

V: TRBV6-5
D: TRBD2
J: TRBJ2-3
size: .
CDR3: CASSQTSGRDTQYF
DNA: TGTGCCAGCAGTCAGACTAGCGGGAGGGATACGCAGTATTTT

V: TRBV2
D: TRBD2
J: TRBJ2-5
size: .
CDR3: CASSRVGGETQYF
DNA: TGTGCCAGCAGTCGAGTGGGGGGGGAGACCCAGTACTTC

V: TRBV28
D: .
J: TRBJ2-7
size: .
CDR3: CASTPGGQSYEQYF
DNA: TGTGCCAGCACCCCCGGCGGACAGTCCTACGAGCAGTACTTC

V: TRBV6-5
D: .
J: TRBJ2-7
size: many
CDR3: CASSYSTAAYEQYF
DNA: TGTGCCAGCAGTTACTCGACCGCAGCCTACGAGCAGTACTTC

V: TRBV7-2
D: TRBD1
J: TRBJ2-7
size: .
CDR3: CASSLSGQGVREQYF
DNA: TGTGCCAGCAGCTTATCCGGACAGGGGGTTCGTGAGCAGTACTTC

V: TRBV7-9
D: .
J: TRBJ2-5
size: few
CDR3: CASSYKKETQYF
DNA: TGTGCCAGCAGCTACAAAAAAGAGACCCAGTACTTC

V: TRBV5-5
D: .
J: TRBJ1-4
size: .
CDR3: CASSTGTSPTNEKLFF
DNA: TGTGCCAGCAGCACCGGGACATCCCCAACTAATGAAAAACTGTTTTTT

V: TRBV28
D: TRBD2
J: TRBJ2-7
size: few
CDR3: CASSSGGPPYEQYF
DNA: TGTGCCAGCAGTTCGGGAGGGCCCCCCTACGAGCAGTACTTC